The 12 T cell receptor beta chains listed next were all sequenced from one sample in a study of identical twins. TCRdb recomputed calls from the 5' RACE reads with MiXCR, one row per CDR3 protein. The sample lists about 530,000 distinct CDR3 sequences; roughly 15% were seen once. The same data also contributed to another study, on yellow fever vaccine responses in identical twins.

The sequenced sample was CD4+ T cells sorted from blood. These TCRs come from a young woman in good health.

V is TRBV5-8 and J is TRBJ2-5; D not certain. The CDR3 totals 12 residues. Between the trimmed V and J ends, which lost 2 bases and 5 bases, there was a span of 7 bases. The germline gives CDR1 SGHTS, CDR2 YDEGEE. CDR3 nucleotide sequence: TGTGCCAGCAGCTTTGAGTTTGAGACCCAGTACTTC. It encodes CASSFEFETQYF.

This rearrangement joins TRBV7-3 to TRBJ2-1, with D perhaps matching TRBD2 (6 bases). The length of the CDR3 is 15 residues. CDR1 SGHTA and CDR2 FQGTGA come from the germline V gene. The germline V and J ends were trimmed by 2 bases and 5 bases, with 13 bases remaining between them. Here the CDR3 DNA reads TGTGCCAGCAGCTTAGTCGGGAGTTTGAACAATGAGCAGTTCTTC. It encodes CASSLVGSLNNEQFF.

CDR3: CATSRDTGGVNEQFF. The CDR3 DNA reads TGTGCCACCAGCAGAGATACAGGGGGGGTCAATGAGCAGTTCTTC. V gene TRBV15 combines with J gene TRBJ2-1, with D perhaps TRBD1 (8 bases). CDR3 length equals 15 residues. The germline gives CDR1 LNHNV, CDR2 YYDKDF (reference sequence). Trimming shortened V by 0 bases and J by 6 bases, and 12 bases separated the two germline ends.

V usage is TRBV12-3 or TRBV12-4 and J usage is TRBJ2-1; TRBD1 matches 10 bases. This CDR3 contains 15 residues. With 5 bases clipped from V and 5 bases from J, the junction kept 6 bases outside the gene matches. Written as DNA, the CDR3 is TGTGCCAGCAGTCCCGGACAGGGGGGCAACAATGAGCAGTTCTTC. As protein: CASSPGQGGNNEQFF.

This clonotype has just a few counts. The rearrangement links TRBV27 to TRBJ2-2; TRBD1 aligns across 8 bases. Trimming took 5 bases from V and 7 from J; bases not matched to a gene: 9. The germline V gene has CDR1 MNHEY and CDR2 SMNVEV (reference sequence). The CDR3 is made up of 15 amino acids. The chain's CDR3 is CASSRPQGGGGELFF. For the CDR3, the DNA is TGTGCCAGCAGTCGCCCACAGGGGGGTGGCGGGGAGCTGTTTTTT.

This clonotype was detected a few times. V is TRBV5-1 and J is TRBJ1-4; D is undetermined. This CDR3 is built from 16 residues. V was trimmed by 0 bases and J by 8 bases, leaving 17 bases between them. Germline V gene data show CDR1 as SGHRS and CDR2 as YFSETQ. CDR3 DNA: TGCGCCAGCAGCTTGGATTTTCGAGGGTATGGGGAAAAACTGTTTTTT. It yields the protein CASSLDFRGYGEKLFF.

The chain uses TRBV5-6 and TRBJ2-1, with a tentative D call TRBD1 (6 bases). Germline CDR1 is SGHDT and CDR2 is YYEEEE. This CDR3 comprises 14 residues. Trimming cost V 5 bases and J 4 bases, with 13 bases left between them. Here the CDR3 reads CASRSTGNYNEQFF. The CDR3, as DNA: TGTGCCAGCAGATCCACAGGGAATTACAATGAGCAGTTCTTC.

With respect to this clonotype: A junction boundary mismatches the germline segment, possibly from a read error. J is TRBJ2-3 and V is TRBV24-1; D tentatively fits TRBD1 or TRBD2 (5 bases each). The length of the CDR3 is 12 residues. Germline lookup yields CDR1 KGHDR and CDR2 SFDVKD. The CDR3 bases are TGTGCCACCAGTGATCCTCAGGGACGACGGGATTTT. Translating it yields CATSDPQGRRDF.

This clonotype was observed a handful of times. This chain connects TRBV6-4 to TRBJ2-4, with TRBD2 as a possible D gene (5 bases). Trimming took 2 bases from V and 0 from J, leaving 20 bases between them. This CDR3 is built from 19 residues. From germline, CDR1 is MRHNA and CDR2 SNTAGT. CDR3 sequence (DNA): TGTGCCAGCAGTGACCTGGACTCACGGTTGAGGGTAGCCAAAAACATTCAGTACTTC. Translated, it gives CASSDLDSRLRVAKNIQYF.

This clonotype has only a few counts. J is TRBJ2-1 and V is TRBV14; TRBD2 matches 7 bases. The V gene's germline CDR1 is SGHDN and CDR2 FVKESK. The CDR3 has 16 residues. V lost 2 bases, J lost 0 bases, and 4 bases stayed unmatched. The CDR3 nucleotides are TGTGCCAGCAGCCAATGGGGCGGGAGCTCCTACAATGAGCAGTTCTTC. This translates into CASSQWGGSSYNEQFF.

The CDR3 DNA follows: TGTGCCAGCTCACCACACAGGGGCTTGAACACTGAAGCTTTCTTT. Amino acids: CASSPHRGLNTEAFF. The chain links TRBV18 to TRBJ1-1, with 7 bases aligning to TRBD1. CDR3 length equals 15 residues. CDR1 KGHSH and CDR2 LQKENI come from the germline V gene. The trim removed 1 base at V and 0 bases at J, leaving 2 bases unmatched.

This clonotype has only a few counts. The genes are TRBV6-2 or TRBV6-3 and TRBJ2-7; 8 positions agree with TRBD1. Germline CDR1 and CDR2: MNHEY and SVGEGT. The CDR3 covers 12 residues. With 5 bases clipped from V and 7 bases from J, the junction kept 4 bases outside the gene matches. DNA for the CDR3: TGTGCCAGCAGTGGACAGGGTTTTGAGCAGTACGTC. Encoded protein: CASSGQGFEQYV.